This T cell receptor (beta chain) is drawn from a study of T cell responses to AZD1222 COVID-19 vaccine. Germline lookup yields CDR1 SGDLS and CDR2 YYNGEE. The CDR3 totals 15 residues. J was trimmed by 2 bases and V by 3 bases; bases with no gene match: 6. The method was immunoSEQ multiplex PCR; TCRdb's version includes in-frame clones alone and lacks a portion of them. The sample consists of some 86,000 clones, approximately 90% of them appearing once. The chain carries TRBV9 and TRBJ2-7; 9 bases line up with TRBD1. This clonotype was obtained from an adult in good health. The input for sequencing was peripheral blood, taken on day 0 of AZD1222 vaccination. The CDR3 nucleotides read TGTGCCAGCAGCGCCTCGGGACAGGGTACCTACGAGCAGTACTTC. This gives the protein CASSASGQGTYEQYF.